This T cell receptor (beta chain) was recorded in a study of cytomegalovirus exposure and HLA in healthy donors. The V gene's germline CDR1 is SGHTA and CDR2 FQGTGA. Trimming removed 4 bases from V and 4 bases from J, with 14 bases in between. The CDR3 covers 15 residues. Use of 60 Vbeta and 13 Jbeta primers characterized the PCR. Produced via immunoSEQ multiplex PCR; TCRdb's table is partial and in-frame only. The repertoire consists of fewer than 200,000 clones, with roughly 80% occurring once and the leading ten covering roughly 2.3%. Sequenced sample: PBMCs. This receptor was obtained from a man in his fifties or sixties in good health and CMV-seronegative. The rearrangement joins TRBV7-3 to TRBJ2-1; D perhaps matches TRBD2 (5 bases). The CDR3: CASSSLPSPYNEQFF. The DNA of the CDR3 is TGTGCCAGCAGCTCCCTCCCTAGCCCGTACAATGAGCAGTTCTTC.